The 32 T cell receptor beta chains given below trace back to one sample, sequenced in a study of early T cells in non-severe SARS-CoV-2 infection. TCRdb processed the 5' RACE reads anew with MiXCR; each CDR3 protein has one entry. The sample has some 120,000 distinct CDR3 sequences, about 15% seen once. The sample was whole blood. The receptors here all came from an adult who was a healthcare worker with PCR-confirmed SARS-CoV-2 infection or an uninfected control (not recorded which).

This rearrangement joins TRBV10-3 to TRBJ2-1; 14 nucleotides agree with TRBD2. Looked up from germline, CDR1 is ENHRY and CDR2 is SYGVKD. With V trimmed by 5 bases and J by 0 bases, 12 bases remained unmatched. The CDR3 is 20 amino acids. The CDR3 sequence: CAISPSSGTSGGSSYNEQFF. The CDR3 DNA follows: TGTGCCATCAGTCCCTCCTCGGGGACTAGCGGGGGAAGCTCCTACAATGAGCAGTTCTTC.

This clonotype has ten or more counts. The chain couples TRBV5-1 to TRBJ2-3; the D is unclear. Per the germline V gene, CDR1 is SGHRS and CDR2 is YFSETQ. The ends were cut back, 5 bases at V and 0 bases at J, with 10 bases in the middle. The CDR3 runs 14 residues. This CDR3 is CASRPGASTDTQYF. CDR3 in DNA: TGCGCCAGCAGGCCGGGTGCTAGCACAGATACGCAGTATTTT.

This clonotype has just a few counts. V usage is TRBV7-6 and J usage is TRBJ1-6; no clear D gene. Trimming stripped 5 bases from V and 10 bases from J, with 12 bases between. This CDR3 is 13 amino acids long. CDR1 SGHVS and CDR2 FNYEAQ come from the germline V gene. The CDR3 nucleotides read TGTGCCAGCAGCGCAAGCAAGGACTCACCCCTCCACTTT. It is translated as CASSASKDSPLHF.

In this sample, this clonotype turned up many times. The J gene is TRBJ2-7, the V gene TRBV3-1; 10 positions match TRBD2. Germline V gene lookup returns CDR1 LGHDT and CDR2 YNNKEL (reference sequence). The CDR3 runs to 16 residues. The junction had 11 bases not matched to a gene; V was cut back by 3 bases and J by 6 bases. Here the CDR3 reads CASSQALGVAGGEQYF. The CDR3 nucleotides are TGTGCCAGCAGCCAGGCCCTCGGGGTAGCGGGGGGCGAGCAGTACTTC.

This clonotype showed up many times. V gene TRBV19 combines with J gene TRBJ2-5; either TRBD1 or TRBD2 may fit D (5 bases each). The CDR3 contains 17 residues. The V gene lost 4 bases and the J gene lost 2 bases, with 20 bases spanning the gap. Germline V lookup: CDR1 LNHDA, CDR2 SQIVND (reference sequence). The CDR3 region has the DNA TGTGCCAGTAGTAATATACAGGACGGAGGATTACAAGAGACCCAGTACTTC. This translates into CASSNIQDGGLQETQYF.

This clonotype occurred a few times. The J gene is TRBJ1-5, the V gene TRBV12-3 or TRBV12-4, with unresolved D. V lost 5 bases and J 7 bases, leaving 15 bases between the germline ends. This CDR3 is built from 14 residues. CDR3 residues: CASSPLRGDQPQHF. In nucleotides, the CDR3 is TGTGCCAGCAGTCCCCTACGGGGTGACCAGCCCCAGCATTTT.

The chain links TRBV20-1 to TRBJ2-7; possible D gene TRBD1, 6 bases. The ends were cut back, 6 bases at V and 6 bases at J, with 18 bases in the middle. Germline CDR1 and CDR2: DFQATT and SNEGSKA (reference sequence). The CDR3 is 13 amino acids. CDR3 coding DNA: TGCAGTGCCACTAGGACAGAAAAAAGCGAGCAGTACTTC. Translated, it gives CSATRTEKSEQYF.

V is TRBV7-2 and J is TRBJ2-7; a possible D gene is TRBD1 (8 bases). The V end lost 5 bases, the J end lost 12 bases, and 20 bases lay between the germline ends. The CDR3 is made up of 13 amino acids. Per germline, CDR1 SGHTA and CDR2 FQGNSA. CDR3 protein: CASSNRGGEPPYF. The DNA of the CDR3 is TGTGCCAGCAGCAACAGGGGGGGAGAACCGCCGTACTTC.

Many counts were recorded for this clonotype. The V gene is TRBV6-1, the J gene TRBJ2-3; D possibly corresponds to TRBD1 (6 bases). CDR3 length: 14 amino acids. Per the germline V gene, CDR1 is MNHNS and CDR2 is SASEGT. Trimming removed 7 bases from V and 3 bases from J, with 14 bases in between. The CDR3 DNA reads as TGTGCCAGCACCGAGGACAGATTAACAGATACGCAGTATTTT. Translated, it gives CASTEDRLTDTQYF.

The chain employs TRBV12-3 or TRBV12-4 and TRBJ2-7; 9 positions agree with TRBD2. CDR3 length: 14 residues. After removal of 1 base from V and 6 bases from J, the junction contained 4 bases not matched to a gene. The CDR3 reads CASSLGPSGAEQYF. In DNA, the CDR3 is TGTGCCAGCAGTTTAGGCCCTAGCGGGGCCGAGCAGTACTTC.

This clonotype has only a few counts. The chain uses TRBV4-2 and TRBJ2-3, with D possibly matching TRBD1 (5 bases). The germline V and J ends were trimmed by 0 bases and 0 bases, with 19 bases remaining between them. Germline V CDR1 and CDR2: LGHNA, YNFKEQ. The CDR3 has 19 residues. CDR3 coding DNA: TGTGCCAGCAGCCAAGAGGGGCCAATCGGCATAACTAGCACAGATACGCAGTATTTT. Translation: CASSQEGPIGITSTDTQYF.

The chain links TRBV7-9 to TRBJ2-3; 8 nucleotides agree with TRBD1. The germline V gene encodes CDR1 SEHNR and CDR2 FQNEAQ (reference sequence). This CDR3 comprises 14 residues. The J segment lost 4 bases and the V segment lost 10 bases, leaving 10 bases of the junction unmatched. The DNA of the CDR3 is TGTGCCATCCCACAGGGGGGAGGCGCAGATACGCAGTATTTT. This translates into CAIPQGGGADTQYF.

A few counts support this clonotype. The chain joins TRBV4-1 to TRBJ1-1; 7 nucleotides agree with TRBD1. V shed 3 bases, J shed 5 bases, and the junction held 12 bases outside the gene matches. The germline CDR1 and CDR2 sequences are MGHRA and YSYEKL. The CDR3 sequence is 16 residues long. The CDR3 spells CASSQGLPGTVTEAFF. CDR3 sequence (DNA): TGCGCCAGCAGCCAGGGCCTCCCCGGGACAGTTACTGAAGCTTTCTTT.

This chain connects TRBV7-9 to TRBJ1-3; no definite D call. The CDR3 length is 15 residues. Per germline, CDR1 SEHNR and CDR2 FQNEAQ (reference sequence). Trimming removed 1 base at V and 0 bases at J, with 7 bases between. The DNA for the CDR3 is TGTGCCAGCAGCTTAGTGTCCTTCTCTGGAAACACCATATATTTT. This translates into CASSLVSFSGNTIYF.

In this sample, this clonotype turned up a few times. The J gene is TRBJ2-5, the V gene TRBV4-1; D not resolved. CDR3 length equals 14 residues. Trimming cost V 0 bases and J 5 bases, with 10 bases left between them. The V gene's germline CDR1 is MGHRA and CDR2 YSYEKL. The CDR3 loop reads CASSQDLVDETQYF. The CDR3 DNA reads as TGCGCCAGCAGCCAAGATCTAGTCGACGAGACCCAGTACTTC.

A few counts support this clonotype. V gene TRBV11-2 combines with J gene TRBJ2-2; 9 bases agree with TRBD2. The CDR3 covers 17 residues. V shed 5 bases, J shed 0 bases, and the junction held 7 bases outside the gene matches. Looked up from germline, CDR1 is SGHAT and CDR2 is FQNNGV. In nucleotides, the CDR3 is TGTGCCAGCAGCCCGGGGCTAGCGGGGCCGAACACCGGGGAGCTGTTTTTT. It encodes CASSPGLAGPNTGELFF.

CDR3: CASSLWAGYGYTF. In DNA form, the CDR3 reads TGTGCCAGCAGTTTATGGGCTGGATATGGCTACACCTTC. The V call is TRBV27, the J call TRBJ1-2; D unresolved. The CDR3 loop spans 13 amino acids. The germline V gene has CDR1 MNHEY and CDR2 SMNVEV (reference sequence). V was shortened by 1 base and J by 5 bases, with 8 bases between the two germline ends.

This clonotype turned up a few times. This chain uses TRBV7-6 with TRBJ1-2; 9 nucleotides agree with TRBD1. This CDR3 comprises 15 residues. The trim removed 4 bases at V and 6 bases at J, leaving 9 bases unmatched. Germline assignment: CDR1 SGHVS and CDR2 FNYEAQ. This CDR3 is CASSSGGDRDDGYTF. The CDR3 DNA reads TGTGCCAGCAGCTCAGGGGGGGACAGGGACGATGGCTACACCTTC.

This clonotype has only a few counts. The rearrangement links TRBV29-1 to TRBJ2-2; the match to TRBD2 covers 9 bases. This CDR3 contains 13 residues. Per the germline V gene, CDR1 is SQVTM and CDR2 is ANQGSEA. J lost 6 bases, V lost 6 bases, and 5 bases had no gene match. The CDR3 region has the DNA TGCAGCGTCGGTAGCGGGGGTGCCGGGGAGCTGTTTTTT. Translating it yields CSVGSGGAGELFF.

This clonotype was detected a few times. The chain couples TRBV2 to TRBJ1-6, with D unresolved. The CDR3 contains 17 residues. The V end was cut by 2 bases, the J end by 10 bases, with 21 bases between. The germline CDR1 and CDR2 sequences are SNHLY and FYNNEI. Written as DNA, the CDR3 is TGTGCCAGCAGTGAACAGTCGGCGGTCAGAGCGGGATCACCCCTCCACTTT. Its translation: CASSEQSAVRAGSPLHF.

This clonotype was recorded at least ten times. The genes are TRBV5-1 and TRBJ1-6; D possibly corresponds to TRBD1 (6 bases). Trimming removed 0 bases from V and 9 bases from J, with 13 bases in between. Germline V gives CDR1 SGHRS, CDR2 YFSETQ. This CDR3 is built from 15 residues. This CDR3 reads CASSLVWQGSSPLHF. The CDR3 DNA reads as TGCGCCAGCAGCTTGGTGTGGCAGGGGAGTTCACCCCTCCACTTT.

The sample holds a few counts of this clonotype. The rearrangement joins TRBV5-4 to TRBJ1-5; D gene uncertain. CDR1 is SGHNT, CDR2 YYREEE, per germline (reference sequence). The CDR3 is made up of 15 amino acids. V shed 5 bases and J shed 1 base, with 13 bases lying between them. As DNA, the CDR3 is TGTGCCAGCAGTCAAGGGTTGGGAAGCAATCAGCCCCAGCATTTT. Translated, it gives CASSQGLGSNQPQHF.

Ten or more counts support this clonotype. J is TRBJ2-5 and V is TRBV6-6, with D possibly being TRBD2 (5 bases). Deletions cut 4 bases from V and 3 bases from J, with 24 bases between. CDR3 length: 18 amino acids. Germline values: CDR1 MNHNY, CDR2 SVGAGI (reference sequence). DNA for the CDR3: TGTGCCAGCAGTTCGGCCTGGGCCCGAGCCAAGGGAGAAGAGACCCAGTACTTC. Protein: CASSSAWARAKGEETQYF.

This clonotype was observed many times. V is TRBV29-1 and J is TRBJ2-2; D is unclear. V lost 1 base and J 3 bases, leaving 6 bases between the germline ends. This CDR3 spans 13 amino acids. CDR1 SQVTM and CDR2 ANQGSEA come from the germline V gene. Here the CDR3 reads CSVEVGYTGELFF. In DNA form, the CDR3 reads TGCAGCGTTGAAGTGGGATACACCGGGGAGCTGTTTTTT.

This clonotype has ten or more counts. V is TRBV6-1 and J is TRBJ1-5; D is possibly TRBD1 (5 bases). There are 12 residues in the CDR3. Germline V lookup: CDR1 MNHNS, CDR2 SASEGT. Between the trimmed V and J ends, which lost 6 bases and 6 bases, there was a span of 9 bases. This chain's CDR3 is CASRKGVQPQHF. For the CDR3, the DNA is TGTGCCAGCAGGAAAGGGGTTCAGCCCCAGCATTTT.

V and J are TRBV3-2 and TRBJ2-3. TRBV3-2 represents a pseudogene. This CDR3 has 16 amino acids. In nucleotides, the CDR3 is TGTGCCAGCAGCGAAGGGACCAACCGACCCACAGATACGCAGTATTTT. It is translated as CASSEGTNRPTDTQYF.

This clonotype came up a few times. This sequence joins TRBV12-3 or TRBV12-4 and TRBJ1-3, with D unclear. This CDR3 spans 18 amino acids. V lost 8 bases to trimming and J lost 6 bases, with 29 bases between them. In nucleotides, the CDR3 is TGTGCCAGCGCCCCCGGGCTACATCCCCATAGGGCTGAAAACACCATATATTTT. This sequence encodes CASAPGLHPHRAENTIYF.

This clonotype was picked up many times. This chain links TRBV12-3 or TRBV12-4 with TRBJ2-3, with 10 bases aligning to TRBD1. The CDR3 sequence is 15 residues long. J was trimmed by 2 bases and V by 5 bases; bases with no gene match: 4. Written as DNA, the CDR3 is TGTGCCAGCAGTGCTCGACAGGGGGCCACAGATACGCAGTATTTT. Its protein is CASSARQGATDTQYF.

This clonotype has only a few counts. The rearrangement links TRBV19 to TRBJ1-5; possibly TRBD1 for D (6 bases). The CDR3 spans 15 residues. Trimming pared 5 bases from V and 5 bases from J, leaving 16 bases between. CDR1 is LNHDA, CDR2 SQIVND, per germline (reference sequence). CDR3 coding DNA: TGTGCCAGTAGTTCTACGACGGGGGCGGATCAGCCCCAGCATTTT. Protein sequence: CASSSTTGADQPQHF.

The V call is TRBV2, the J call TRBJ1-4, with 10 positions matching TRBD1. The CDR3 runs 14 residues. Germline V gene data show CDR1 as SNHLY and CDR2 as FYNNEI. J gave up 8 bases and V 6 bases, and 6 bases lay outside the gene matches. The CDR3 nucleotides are TGTGCCAGCAGGACGGGGACAGGGGACGAAAAACTGTTTTTT. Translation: CASRTGTGDEKLFF.

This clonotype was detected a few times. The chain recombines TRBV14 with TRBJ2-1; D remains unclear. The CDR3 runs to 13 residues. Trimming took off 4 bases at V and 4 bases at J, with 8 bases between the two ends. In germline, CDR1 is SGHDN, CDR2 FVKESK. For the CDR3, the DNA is TGTGCCAGCAGCCGGAGTATTTACAATGAGCAGTTCTTC. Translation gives CASSRSIYNEQFF.

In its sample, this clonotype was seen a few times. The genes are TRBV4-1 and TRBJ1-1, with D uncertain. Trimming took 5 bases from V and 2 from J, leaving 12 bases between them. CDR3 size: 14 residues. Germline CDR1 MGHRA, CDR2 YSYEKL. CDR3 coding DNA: TGCGCCAGCAGCGCCGATAGATTCAACACTGAAGCTTTCTTT. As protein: CASSADRFNTEAFF.